This TCR beta chain came from a study of blood T cell repertoires in COVID-19. The CDR3 length is 12 residues. V was cut by 6 bases and J by 1 base, with 10 bases left in between. Germline-derived CDR1 and CDR2 are SQVTM and ANQGSEA. Per the study methods: The authors estimated nucleated cell counts from reference gene primer amplification. Produced via immunoSEQ multiplex PCR; TCRdb's table is partial and in-frame only. V and J calls and clone size are those listed in that table; D and trimming were worked out from the DNA. This table holds roughly 87,000 clones, roughly 89% found once. The sequence derives from an elderly woman with active COVID-19. This chain links TRBV29-1 with TRBJ2-7; no clear D gene. The sequenced sample was peripheral blood. The CDR3 here is CSVLTSSYEQYF. CDR3 nucleotides: TGCAGCGTCCTGACTTCGTCCTACGAGCAGTACTTC.